This entry is about one T cell receptor (beta chain). Here immunoSEQ multiplex PCR was the method, and the copy in TCRdb shows in-frame clones only, minus some. The data show 90,000 to 130,000 clones, approximately 90% seen once. The data are from a study of T cell changes during pregnancy in multiple sclerosis. CDR3 length: 13 amino acids. CDR1 SQVTM and CDR2 ANQGSEA come from the germline V gene. The V gene end was trimmed by 6 bases and the J gene end by 7 bases; junction bases not matched to a gene: 11. This sample comprised peripheral blood, obtained in the third trimester of pregnancy. The rearrangement uses TRBV29-1 and TRBJ1-1, with TRBD1 identical over 7 bases. This receptor was obtained from a female donor with multiple sclerosis, enrolled in a pregnancy study. The DNA for the CDR3 is TGCAGCGTGACGCAGGGGGGTCGAGGTGAAGCTTTCTTT. Protein sequence: CSVTQGGRGEAFF.